The 27 T cell receptor beta chains below come from one sample, sequenced in a study of blood T cell repertoires in COVID-19. Clones were read by immunoSEQ multiplex PCR, and TCRdb kept only the in-frame ones, dropping some. Of around 200,000 clones detected, about 85% appear once; the ten largest clones hold 6.2%. The sequenced sample was PBMCs or T cells enriched from blood (not recorded which). These receptors were collected from a man between 40 and 49 years old who had recovered from COVID-19.

The chain uses TRBV12-3 or TRBV12-4 and TRBJ1-2; D not certain. V was trimmed by 5 bases and J by 1 base, leaving 8 bases between them. The CDR3 has 13 residues. The CDR3 spells CASSPGLNYGYTF. For the CDR3, the DNA is TGTGCCAGCAGTCCCGGTCTTAACTATGGCTACACCTTC.

DNA of the CDR3: TGTGCCAGCAGCGGGACAGCTACCACCTTC. This codes for CASSGTATTF. The chain uses TRBV9 and TRBJ1-2, with D perhaps TRBD1 (6 bases). Trimming left V 3 bases short and J 13 bases short, with 10 bases between. From germline, CDR1 is SGDLS and CDR2 YYNGEE. The CDR3 sequence is 10 residues long.

V gene TRBV20-1 combines with J gene TRBJ1-2; TRBD1 might be the D (6 bases). Trimming shortened V by 3 bases and J by 2 bases, and 13 bases separated the two germline ends. The CDR3 spans 14 residues. Germline CDR1 DFQATT, CDR2 SNEGSKA (reference sequence). The CDR3 is CSASRGGGNYGYTF. The CDR3 DNA sequence: TGCAGTGCTAGTCGAGGGGGTGGGAACTATGGCTACACCTTC.

This rearrangement joins TRBV19 to TRBJ1-2; D perhaps matches TRBD1 (5 bases). V lost 7 bases and J 7 bases, leaving 22 bases between the germline ends. CDR1 is LNHDA, CDR2 SQIVND, per germline (reference sequence). This CDR3 spans 15 amino acids. The CDR3 coding sequence is TGTGCCAGTATCACTGGGGGACTGAGTTATGGTGGCTACACCTTC. It translates to CASITGGLSYGGYTF. Full variable domain (remainder filled in from reference TRBV19 and TRBJ1-2): DGGITQSPKYLFRKEGQNVTLSCEQNLNHDAMYWYRQDPGQGLRLIYYSQIVNDFQKGDIAEGYSVSREKKESFPLTVTSAQKNPTAFYLCASITGGLSYGGYTFGSGTRLTVV.

This clone was recorded at least ten times. This chain connects TRBV2 to TRBJ1-1; D uncertain. The CDR3 has 13 amino acids. Per germline, CDR1 SNHLY and CDR2 FYNNEI. Between the trimmed V and J ends, which lost 8 bases and 1 base, there was a span of 11 bases. The CDR3, as DNA: TGTGCCAGCTCGATGGCAGAGAACACTGAAGCTTTCTTT. This translates into CASSMAENTEAFF.

The chain joins TRBV11-2 to TRBJ1-2; 7 bases are shared with TRBD1. In germline, CDR1 is SGHAT, CDR2 FQNNGV. The CDR3 consists of 15 residues. Trimming cost V 6 bases and J 4 bases; bases outside gene matches: 11. CDR3 in DNA: TGTGCCAGCAGATCTCCGGGACAGAAGCTCTATGGCTACACCTTC. Residues: CASRSPGQKLYGYTF.

This chain uses TRBV3-1 (or the pseudogene TRBV3-2) with TRBJ2-7; perhaps TRBD1 as D (6 bases). With 4 bases removed from V and 0 bases from J, the gap between germline ends came to 10 bases. This CDR3 contains 14 residues. Germline CDR1 reads LGHDT; CDR2 reads YNNKEL (reference sequence). CDR3 in DNA: TGTGCCAGCAGCCTACGCAGGGGCTCCTACGAGCAGTACTTC. Residues: CASSLRRGSYEQYF.

As regards this clone: Within the sample, other DNA sequences also encode this same CDR3. V and J are TRBV11-3 and TRBJ1-6; no clear D gene. V lost 1 base and J 5 bases, leaving 6 bases between the germline ends. CDR3 length: 14 amino acids. Germline CDR1 SGHNT, CDR2 YENEEA. The CDR3 DNA reads TGTGCCAGCAGCTTAGGACTGAATAATTCACCCCTCCACTTT. Protein: CASSLGLNNSPLHF.

This clone was detected only once. The chain is built from TRBV5-5 and TRBJ1-6, with TRBD1 matching over 7 bases. V dropped 4 bases and J dropped 8; count of bases not matched to a gene: 12. Per germline, CDR1 SGHKS and CDR2 YYEKEE (reference sequence). There are 16 residues in the CDR3. This CDR3 reads CASSKQGSPEDSPLHF. CDR3 DNA sequence: TGTGCCAGCAGCAAACAGGGGAGCCCAGAAGATTCACCCCTCCACTTT.

This chain links TRBV7-2 with TRBJ1-3, with D maybe TRBD1 (5 bases). The V end lost 7 bases, the J end lost 0 bases, and 13 bases lay between the germline ends. Per the germline V gene, CDR1 is SGHTA and CDR2 is FQGNSA. The CDR3 covers 15 residues. This chain's CDR3 is CASTQGLLSGNTIYF. CDR3 nucleotide sequence: TGTGCCAGCACCCAGGGACTTCTCTCTGGAAACACCATATATTTT.

This chain joins TRBV5-1 and TRBJ2-7, with D maybe TRBD2 (6 bases). The CDR3 runs to 15 residues. Between the trimmed V and J ends, which lost 0 bases and 1 base, there was a span of 11 bases. Per germline, CDR1 SGHRS and CDR2 YFSETQ. The CDR3 sequence is CASSLERGRSYEQYF. CDR3 nucleotide sequence: TGCGCCAGCAGCTTGGAGCGAGGGAGGTCCTACGAGCAGTACTTC.

J is TRBJ2-7 and V is TRBV20-1, with 7 bases aligning to TRBD1. CDR1 is DFQATT, CDR2 SNEGSKA, per germline (reference sequence). This CDR3 is built from 12 residues. V lost 3 bases and J lost 3; bases outside the gene matches: 2. CDR3 nucleotides: TGCAGTGCTAGTAACAGGGGCTACGAGCAGTACTTC. As protein: CSASNRGYEQYF.

V usage is TRBV2 and J usage is TRBJ2-3; 7 bases match TRBD1. The V and J ends lost 10 bases and 0 bases, in that order; junction bases with no gene match: 10. Germline V gene lookup returns CDR1 SNHLY and CDR2 FYNNEI. This CDR3 spans 15 amino acids. The CDR3 nucleotides read TGTGCCACCCCCGGGACAGCTATGAGCACAGATACGCAGTATTTT. Translation gives CATPGTAMSTDTQYF. The variable domain in full, with the rest retrieved from reference TRBV2 and TRBJ2-3, is EPEVTQTPSHQVTQMGQEVILRCVPISNHLYFYWYRQILGQKVEFLVSFYNNEISEKSEIFDDQFSVERPDGSNFTLKIRSTKLEDSAMYFCATPGTAMSTDTQYFGPGTRLTVL.

This clone was seen once. This chain connects TRBV27 to TRBJ2-1; no clear D. Germline CDR1 MNHEY, CDR2 SMNVEV (reference sequence). The CDR3 totals 19 residues. V lost 5 bases to trimming and J lost 4 bases, with 27 bases between them. DNA of the CDR3: TGTGCCAGCAGTAAGCTTCCAAGAGGTCCGAAGGCATCGTACAATGAGCAGTTCTTC. Its protein is CASSKLPRGPKASYNEQFF.

This chain uses TRBV9 with TRBJ2-1; 7 bases are a match to TRBD1. Per the germline V gene, CDR1 is SGDLS and CDR2 is YYNGEE. CDR3 length: 14 residues. Trimming took 0 bases from V and 10 from J; bases not matched to a gene: 7. CDR3 sequence reads: CASSVDGDRLEQFF. In nucleotides, the CDR3 is TGTGCCAGCAGCGTAGACGGGGACAGATTAGAGCAGTTCTTC.

The CDR3 is CATSRPAAGAGETQYF. In DNA, the CDR3 is TGTGCCACCAGCAGACCGGCAGCGGGAGCGGGGGAGACCCAGTACTTC. This chain joins TRBV15 and TRBJ2-5; 8 bases map to TRBD2. From germline, CDR1 is LNHNV and CDR2 YYDKDF (reference sequence). The length of the CDR3 is 16 residues. Germline trimming cut 2 bases from V and 5 bases from J; bases unmatched to any gene: 10.

The genes are TRBV28 and TRBJ1-1, with D maybe TRBD1 (6 bases). CDR1 is MDHEN, CDR2 SYDVKM, per germline. The V and J ends lost 5 bases and 8 bases respectively, with 15 bases between them. The CDR3 is 13 residues long. The CDR3, as DNA: TGTGCCAGCAGTGGCGTTGGGGGCCCCGAAGCTTTCTTT. This encodes CASSGVGGPEAFF.

The chain recombines TRBV11-3 with TRBJ2-1; the D gene is possibly TRBD1 (5 bases). The CDR3 sequence is 13 residues long. CDR1 SGHNT and CDR2 YENEEA come from the germline V gene. V was clipped by 7 bases and J by 8 bases, with 15 bases between them. CDR3 protein: CASIGGASDEQFF. CDR3 DNA sequence: TGTGCCAGCATCGGTGGGGCGAGCGATGAGCAGTTCTTC.

The chain links TRBV6-1 to TRBJ1-6; tentative D call: TRBD1 (5 bases). Germline-derived CDR1 and CDR2 are MNHNS and SASEGT. Trimming removed 0 bases from V and 14 bases from J, with 17 bases in between. This CDR3 region has 15 residues. As DNA, the CDR3 is TGTGCCAGCAGTGAAGCGTGGGGCCCCCTTGGGACCCTCCACTTT. Translation gives CASSEAWGPLGTLHF.

This chain's CDR3 is CASSPGTDSGNTIYF. The CDR3 DNA reads TGTGCCAGCTCACCAGGGACAGACTCTGGAAACACCATATATTTT. The chain carries TRBV18 and TRBJ1-3; 7 bases align to TRBD1. The CDR3 is made up of 15 amino acids. Germline lookup yields CDR1 KGHSH and CDR2 LQKENI. V lost 2 bases and J lost 0; bases outside the gene matches: 1.

This chain connects TRBV11-3 to TRBJ2-5; D might be TRBD1 (5 bases). The ends were cut back, 7 bases at V and 1 base at J, with 10 bases in the middle. The CDR3 extends over 13 amino acids. Germline V lookup: CDR1 SGHNT, CDR2 YENEEA. The CDR3 reads CASTVGPQETQYF. The DNA for the CDR3 is TGTGCCAGCACGGTGGGGCCCCAAGAGACCCAGTACTTC. The variable domain in full, with the rest retrieved from reference TRBV11-3 and TRBJ2-5, is EAGVVQSPRYKIIEKKQPVAFWCNPISGHNTLYWYLQNLGQGPELLIRYENEEAVDDSQLPKDRFSAERLKGVDSTLKIQPAELGDSAVYLCASTVGPQETQYFGPGTRLLVL.

This chain's CDR3 is CATQRTGGNNEQFF. CDR3 in DNA: TGTGCCACCCAAAGGACAGGCGGGAACAATGAGCAGTTCTTC. The chain carries TRBV7-9 and TRBJ2-1, with D tentatively TRBD1 (7 bases). This CDR3 comprises 14 residues. From germline, CDR1 is SEHNR and CDR2 FQNEAQ (reference sequence). V was pared by 10 bases and J by 5 bases, with 18 bases between.

The chain recombines TRBV25-1 with TRBJ1-6, with D possibly matching TRBD1 (5 bases). This CDR3 spans 15 amino acids. Trimming shortened V by 1 base and J by 9 bases, and 13 bases separated the two germline ends. Germline CDR1 and CDR2: MGHDK and SYGVNS. The CDR3 sequence is CASSESGLNASPLHF. CDR3 DNA sequence: TGTGCCAGCAGTGAATCAGGGTTAAATGCTTCACCCCTCCACTTT.

The chain couples TRBV24-1 to TRBJ2-7, with TRBD1 matching over 8 bases. The V gene end was trimmed by 4 bases and the J gene end by 5 bases; junction bases not matched to a gene: 18. The germline gives CDR1 KGHDR, CDR2 SFDVKD. The CDR3 covers 18 residues. The CDR3 coding sequence is TGTGCCACCAGTGAATCTTGGACAGGGATGGGGGTCGTGGACGAGCAGTACTTC. Translation: CATSESWTGMGVVDEQYF.

This clone was counted only a few times. The CDR3 DNA reads TGTGCCAGCAGCCCCAGGGGAGGGGCCAAAAACATTCAGTACTTC. Amino acid sequence: CASSPRGGAKNIQYF. The chain uses TRBV7-9 and TRBJ2-4, with a weak D call TRBD2 (7 bases). Deletions cut 5 bases from V and 1 base from J, with 12 bases between. The CDR3 loop spans 15 amino acids. Per the germline V gene, CDR1 is SEHNR and CDR2 is FQNEAQ (reference sequence). Full variable domain (missing parts from reference TRBV7-9 and TRBJ2-4): DTGVSQNPRHKITKRGQNVTFRCDPISEHNRLYWYRQTLGQGPEFLTYFQNEAQLEKSRLLSDRFSAERPKGSFSTLEIQRTEQGDSAMYLCASSPRGGAKNIQYFGAGTRLSVL.

The rearrangement links TRBV5-1 to TRBJ2-5, with D perhaps TRBD1 (6 bases). V lost 0 bases, J lost 5 bases, and 14 bases lay in between. The CDR3 totals 15 residues. Germline CDR1 and CDR2: SGHRS and YFSETQ. This CDR3 is CASSLEGTPRETQYF. The CDR3 nucleotides are TGCGCCAGCAGCTTGGAGGGGACACCCCGGGAGACCCAGTACTTC.

The CDR3 nucleotides read TGCGCCAGCAGCTTGGGGGGGCGAGGAAACACCATATATTTT. Its protein product is CASSLGGRGNTIYF. The chain carries TRBV5-1 and TRBJ1-3; tentative D call: TRBD1 (6 bases). This CDR3 has 14 amino acids. Germline V gene lookup returns CDR1 SGHRS and CDR2 YFSETQ. The V and J ends lost 0 bases and 4 bases respectively, with 8 bases between them.